A selection of T cell receptor beta chains follows, all from one sample in a study of blood T cell dynamics during melanoma immunotherapy. Profiled with immunoSEQ multiplex PCR; TCRdb holds only in-frame clones, not every one. Among roughly 22,000 clones listed, roughly 89% were seen once. The sequencing here drew on blood, taken from a patient treated with checkpoint blockade. The receptors were sampled from a human donor with melanoma. CDR3s include the opening cysteine and the closing phenylalanine or tryptophan. The D gene is left open where the match is weak.

>TRBJ2-5|TRBD2|TRBV7-8
CASSRLRLAVNQETQYF
TGTGCCAGCAGCCGTCTACGACTAGCGGTAAACCAAGAGACCCAGTACTTC
>TRBJ2-3|TRBD2|TRBV15
CATSRPRGASGREITDTQYF
TGTGCCACCAGCAGGCCCAGGGGGGCTAGCGGGAGGGAAATCACAGATACGCAGTATTTT
>TRBJ2-2|NA|TRBV11-2
CASSLVVLNTGELFF
TGTGCCAGCAGCTTAGTGGTTTTGAACACCGGGGAGCTGTTTTTT
>TRBJ2-2|TRBD1|TRBV7-2
CASSLRPAGGDSWAGELFF
TGTGCCAGCAGCTTGCGACCGGCAGGGGGCGACAGTTGGGCCGGGGAGCTGTTTTTT
>TRBJ2-7|TRBD2|TRBV10-3
CAISEGLAGPYEQYF
TGTGCCATCAGTGAGGGACTAGCGGGACCCTACGAGCAGTACTTC
>TRBJ2-7|TRBD2|TRBV7-2
CASSLVGLVYEQYF
TGTGCCAGCAGCTTAGTAGGACTAGTCTACGAGCAGTACTTC
>TRBJ2-3|TRBD2|TRBV5-1
CASSIMGGSADTQYF
TGCGCCAGCAGCATAATGGGCGGGAGTGCGGATACGCAGTATTTT
>TRBJ1-3|TRBD1|TRBV4-2
CASSQGVQGSGNTIYF
TGTGCCAGCAGCCAAGGAGTACAGGGGTCTGGAAACACCATATATTTT
>TRBJ2-1|TRBD1|TRBV15
CATSRDQDRGVYNEQFF
TGTGCCACCAGCAGAGACCAGGACAGGGGGGTCTACAATGAGCAGTTCTTC
>TRBJ2-5|NA|TRBV7-6
CASSPSGTDRETQYF
TGTGCCAGCAGCCCGAGCGGGACAGACAGAGAGACCCAGTACTTC
>TRBJ2-2|NA|TRBV5-1
CASSLAVDTGELFF
TGCGCCAGCAGTTTAGCGGTAGATACCGGGGAGCTGTTTTTT
>TRBJ1-2|NA|TRBV19
CASRGGLGYTF
TGTGCCAGTAGAGGGGGGCTTGGCTACACCTTC
>TRBJ2-7|NA|TRBV19
CASSIRSGYSYEQYF
TGTGCCAGTAGTATAAGATCAGGGTACTCCTACGAGCAGTACTTC
>TRBJ1-5|NA|TRBV27
CASSSPSRGSNQPQHF
TGTGCCAGCAGTTCCCCATCGCGGGGTAGCAATCAGCCCCAGCATTTT